This T cell receptor (beta chain) was obtained from a study of identical twins. The CDR3 is 18 residues long. The germline gives CDR1 SGDLS, CDR2 YYNGEE. Between the trimmed V and J ends, which lost 0 bases and 2 bases, there was a span of 15 bases. Addition of a universal primer site occurred through template switching, and cDNA carried unique molecular identifiers. MiXCR was run by TCRdb on the 5' RACE reads, yielding one entry per CDR3 protein. The data show some 900,000 distinct CDR3 sequences, roughly 12% seen once. This clonotype was seen a handful of times. Its antigen remains unknown. Overall study findings and caveats: Because invariant MAIT and iNKT cells could be present, zero-insertion analyses could be partly confounded.

The same specimen was also included in a second study, on yellow fever vaccine responses in identical twins. That work states: Among the twins, the vaccine T cell response reportedly seemed partly convergent and partly personalized.

The TCR was taken from a woman aged 18-35 years in good health. What was sequenced was PBMCs. This sequence joins TRBV9 and TRBJ2-6; no clear D gene. Here the CDR3 reads CASSVVETQSAGANVLTF. The CDR3 DNA reads as TGTGCCAGCAGCGTAGTGGAGACTCAGAGTGCTGGGGCCAACGTCCTGACTTTC. Based on the CDR3 plus reference TRBV9 and TRBJ2-6, the full variable domain is DSGVTQTPKHLITATGQRVTLRCSPRSGDLSVYWYQQSLDQGLQFLIQYYNGEERAKGNILERFSAQQFPDLHSELNLSSLELGDSALYFCASSVVETQSAGANVLTFGAGSRLTVL.